This is a list of T cell receptor beta chains from one sample in a study of CD8 T cells in ankylosing spondylitis. TCRdb independently ran MiXCR on the 5' RACE reads; one entry per CDR3 protein. The sample lists about 390,000 distinct CDR3 sequences, approximately 20% occurring once. Sequencing was carried out using blood, either unsorted or a sorted T cell fraction (not recorded which). The receptors shown here come from a male donor with ankylosing spondylitis. CDR3s include the opening cysteine and the closing phenylalanine or tryptophan. D genes are given only for firm matches. Not every row has a clone size; where given, it reads once, few, many or a size class.

cdr3_length	v_call	d_call	j_call	clone_size	cdr3_aa	cdr3_nt
15	TRBV5-6	TRBD1	TRBJ1-1	many	CASTNRGLDATEAFF	TGTGCCAGCACCAATAGGGGGCTGGATGCGACTGAAGCTTTCTTT
14	TRBV6-1	TRBD1	TRBJ2-7	NA	CASSEDRGVHEQYF	TGTGCCAGCAGTGAGGACAGGGGGGTCCACGAGCAGTACTTC
15	TRBV7-2	NA	TRBJ1-3	few	CASSYRVGSGNTIYF	TGTGCCAGCAGCTACAGGGTGGGCTCTGGAAACACCATATATTTT
13	TRBV7-2	TRBD1	TRBJ1-3	few	CASSQGAGNTIYF	TGTGCCAGCAGTCAGGGGGCAGGAAACACCATATATTTT
12	TRBV20-1	NA	TRBJ2-1	NA	CSADAGTRLQFF	TGCAGTGCCGACGCGGGGACCCGGCTGCAGTTCTTC
17	TRBV4-3	TRBD2	TRBJ2-1	few	CASSQDPGRGTYNEQFF	TGCGCCAGCAGCCAAGACCCCGGGAGGGGTACATACAATGAGCAGTTCTTC
13	TRBV12-3/TRBV12-4	NA	TRBJ1-5	NA	CASRRDTYQPQHF	TGTGCCAGCAGGCGGGACACCTATCAGCCCCAGCATTTT
15	TRBV5-1	TRBD2	TRBJ2-1	many	CASRFRTSGIDEQFF	TGCGCCAGCAGGTTTCGGACTAGCGGGATAGATGAGCAGTTCTTC
15	TRBV5-1	NA	TRBJ2-3	few	CASSLEGQNTDTQYF	TGCGCCAGCAGCTTGGAAGGACAGAACACAGATACGCAGTATTTT
14	TRBV5-1	TRBD2	TRBJ2-5	NA	CASSTTSGQETQYF	TGCGCCAGCAGCACCACTAGCGGCCAAGAGACCCAGTACTTC
16	TRBV29-1	TRBD2	TRBJ2-1	many	CSVGLAGTKSYNEQFF	TGCAGCGTTGGGCTAGCGGGAACCAAGTCCTACAATGAGCAGTTCTTC
14	TRBV5-1	TRBD2	TRBJ2-5	NA	CASKAGALGETQYF	TGCGCCAGCAAGGCGGGAGCCCTCGGGGAGACCCAGTACTTC
15	TRBV5-8	TRBD1	TRBJ1-2	NA	CASSLGDRIGYGYTF	TGTGCCAGCAGCTTGGGGGACAGAATTGGCTATGGCTACACCTTC
14	TRBV9	TRBD2	TRBJ2-7	NA	CASSPSNVAGEQYF	TGTGCCAGCAGCCCCTCGAATGTAGCGGGCGAGCAGTACTTC
14	TRBV12-3/TRBV12-4	TRBD1	TRBJ1-1	few	CASAQQGLNTEAFF	TGTGCCAGCGCCCAACAGGGGCTGAACACTGAAGCTTTCTTT
15	TRBV7-9	NA	TRBJ1-1	NA	CASGRLRRGSTEAFF	TGTGCCAGCGGCCGTTTAAGAAGGGGGAGCACTGAAGCTTTCTTT
13	TRBV20-1	NA	TRBJ2-4	few	CSARVGDKNIQYF	TGCAGTGCTAGAGTAGGGGACAAAAACATTCAGTACTTC
12	TRBV10-3	NA	TRBJ2-7	few	CATRTATYEQYF	TGTGCCACCAGGACCGCCACCTACGAGCAGTACTTC
15	TRBV10-3	NA	TRBJ2-5	NA	CAISVRGLTEETQYF	TGTGCCATCAGTGTCAGGGGCCTTACGGAAGAGACCCAGTACTTC
18	TRBV10-3	TRBD2	TRBJ2-1	many	CAISAGTSGSFSYNEQFF	TGTGCCATCAGTGCCGGGACTAGCGGGTCTTTCTCCTACAATGAGCAGTTCTTC
18	TRBV20-1	TRBD1	TRBJ2-2	NA	CSAKGQWRKYANTGELFF	TGCAGTGCTAAGGGACAGTGGAGGAAATACGCGAACACCGGGGAGCTGTTTTTT
15	TRBV18	TRBD1	TRBJ1-1	NA	CASSMVGTGDTEAFF	TGTGCCAGCTCGATGGTAGGGACAGGGGACACTGAAGCTTTCTTT
12	TRBV29-1	NA	TRBJ2-7	many	CSVGTIRNEQYF	TGCAGCGTTGGGACTATTCGGAACGAGCAGTACTTC
15	TRBV5-6	TRBD1	TRBJ2-3	NA	CASSSGTGETDTQYF	TGTGCCAGCAGCTCTGGGACAGGAGAGACAGATACGCAGTATTTT
14	TRBV6-1	NA	TRBJ2-1	NA	CASSTIRIYNEQFF	TGTGCCAGCAGTACGATAAGAATTTACAATGAGCAGTTCTTC
18	TRBV5-1	TRBD2	TRBJ2-1	NA	CASSPGLAGPSSYNEQFF	TGCGCCAGCAGCCCGGGACTAGCGGGACCCAGCTCCTACAATGAGCAGTTCTTC
14	TRBV29-1	NA	TRBJ2-5	few	CSVEDWSGDRAQYF	TGCAGCGTTGAAGATTGGTCAGGGGATCGAGCCCAGTACTTC
15	TRBV20-1	TRBD1	TRBJ2-5	few	CSVGPWGQAQETQYF	TGCAGCGTAGGCCCATGGGGACAGGCCCAAGAGACCCAGTACTTC
14	TRBV7-6	TRBD1	TRBJ2-2	many	CASITGGGTGELFF	TGTGCCAGCATTACAGGGGGAGGCACCGGGGAGCTGTTTTTT
15	TRBV5-1	NA	TRBJ1-1	NA	CASSLSGASNTEAFF	TGCGCCAGCAGCCTCAGTGGGGCATCAAACACTGAAGCTTTCTTT
16	TRBV3-1	TRBD2	TRBJ2-1	NA	CASSPSSREPNNEQFF	TGTGCCAGCAGCCCCTCTTCGCGGGAGCCTAACAATGAGCAGTTCTTC
14	TRBV11-2	NA	TRBJ1-5	NA	CASSLWADNQPQHF	TGTGCCAGCAGCTTGTGGGCGGACAATCAGCCCCAGCATTTT
14	TRBV19	NA	TRBJ2-7	NA	CASSNEVTAYEQYF	TGTGCCAGTAGTAACGAGGTGACAGCCTACGAGCAGTACTTC
15	TRBV3-1	NA	TRBJ1-4	NA	CASSQEYRDHEKLFF	TGTGCCAGCAGCCAAGAATACCGGGACCATGAAAAACTGTTTTTT
16	TRBV5-1	TRBD1	TRBJ2-1	NA	CASSFPYRGRANEQFF	TGCGCCAGCAGCTTCCCCTACAGGGGGCGGGCCAATGAGCAGTTCTTC
18	TRBV27	TRBD2	TRBJ2-1	few	CASRPPGLAGGVYNEQFF	TGTGCCAGCAGACCTCCGGGACTAGCGGGAGGGGTATACAATGAGCAGTTCTTC
17	TRBV6-2/TRBV6-3	TRBD2	TRBJ2-1	NA	CASSYSASGVPYNEQFF	TGTGCCAGCAGTTACTCCGCTAGCGGGGTACCATACAATGAGCAGTTCTTC
14	TRBV12-3/TRBV12-4	NA	TRBJ2-3	many	CASRRQESTDTQYF	TGTGCCAGCAGGAGACAGGAGTCCACAGATACGCAGTATTTT
16	TRBV12-3/TRBV12-4	NA	TRBJ2-7	NA	CASSPPGRSGLGEQYF	TGTGCCAGCAGTCCCCCTGGGCGGAGTGGGCTTGGCGAGCAGTACTTC
13	TRBV7-9	NA	TRBJ2-2	NA	CASSLAGQGELFF	TGTGCCAGCAGCTTAGCCGGACAGGGGGAGCTGTTTTTT
15	TRBV7-6	TRBD2	TRBJ2-7	few	CASSPLAGVTYEQYF	TGTGCCAGCAGCCCGCTAGCGGGAGTAACCTACGAGCAGTACTTC
15	TRBV2	NA	TRBJ2-3	NA	CASYHLTRGTDTQYF	TGTGCCAGCTACCACCTTACTAGGGGCACAGATACGCAGTATTTT
11	TRBV29-1	NA	TRBJ1-1	NA	CSVVRVAEAFF	TGCAGCGTTGTTAGGGTGGCTGAAGCTTTCTTT
14	TRBV20-1	TRBD1	TRBJ1-2	once	CSAMLGQGNYGYTF	TGCAGTGCTATGCTGGGACAGGGAAACTATGGCTACACCTTC
15	TRBV5-1	TRBD2	TRBJ2-5	few	CASSFTSGTQETQYF	TGCGCCAGCAGCTTCACTAGCGGGACCCAAGAGACCCAGTACTTC
16	TRBV7-2	NA	TRBJ2-7	NA	CASSLVGGGYPYEQYF	TGTGCCAGCAGCTTAGTGGGTGGGGGCTACCCCTACGAGCAGTACTTC
15	TRBV5-1	TRBD2	TRBJ2-7	few	CASRALAGDSYEQYF	TGCGCCAGCAGGGCCTTAGCGGGAGATTCCTACGAGCAGTACTTC
12	TRBV12-5	NA	TRBJ1-1	few	CASGLVFGEAFF	TGTGCTAGTGGTTTGGTATTCGGTGAAGCTTTCTTT
16	TRBV29-1	TRBD2	TRBJ2-7	few	CSVERTSGRGSYEQYF	TGCAGCGTTGAACGGACTAGCGGGAGGGGGTCCTACGAGCAGTACTTC
17	TRBV24-1	NA	TRBJ2-1	NA	CATSDSYRASSYNEQFF	TGTGCCACCAGTGATTCCTACAGGGCCAGCTCCTACAATGAGCAGTTCTTC
14	TRBV9	NA	TRBJ2-2	NA	CASSSAKNTGELFF	TGTGCCAGCAGCTCGGCTAAAAACACCGGGGAGCTGTTTTTT
15	TRBV9	TRBD2	TRBJ2-3	NA	CASSRLAGGGDTQYF	TGTGCCAGCAGCCGACTAGCGGGAGGTGGAGATACGCAGTATTTT
15	TRBV15	TRBD2	TRBJ2-1	few	CATSILAGDVNEQFF	TGTGCCACCAGCATCCTAGCGGGGGATGTTAATGAGCAGTTCTTC
17	TRBV7-3	NA	TRBJ2-3	NA	CASSLQAVGRISDTQYF	TGTGCCAGCAGCCTACAGGCCGTCGGGAGAATCTCAGATACGCAGTATTTT
14	TRBV4-2	NA	TRBJ2-7	few	CASSRGDTEIHQYF	TGTGCCAGCAGCCGAGGGGACACCGAGATTCATCAGTACTTC
14	TRBV28	TRBD2	TRBJ2-5	NA	CASSFAGEGETQYF	TGTGCCAGCAGTTTCGCTGGGGAGGGGGAGACCCAGTACTTC
13	TRBV29-1	TRBD1	TRBJ2-1	many	CSVGQGAGNEQFF	TGCAGCGTTGGACAGGGGGCCGGGAATGAGCAGTTCTTC